One sample yielded the 7 T cell receptor beta chains listed below, sequenced in a study of T cells after yellow fever vaccination. TCRdb reanalysed the 5' RACE reads using MiXCR and keeps one entry per CDR3 protein. Counted here are roughly 28,000 distinct CDR3 sequences, 4% to 5% occurring once; the ten biggest clones make up less than 50%. Sample: PBMCs, either bulk or a sorted T-cell subset (CD4+, CD8+, memory, or dextramer-sorted; not recorded which), taken on the day of the yellow fever booster vaccination. The source of these receptors is a man between 18 and 35 years old who received the YFV17D yellow fever vaccine.

This clonotype appeared a few times. The rearrangement uses TRBV29-1 and TRBJ2-3, with D unclear. V was clipped by 5 bases and J by 0 bases, with 15 bases between them. CDR1 is SQVTM, CDR2 ANQGSEA, per germline. The CDR3 loop spans 15 amino acids. The CDR3 coding sequence is TGCAGCGTTCTCTCCTTCCCCCAGAGCACAGATACGCAGTATTTT. It encodes CSVLSFPQSTDTQYF.

At least ten counts were recorded for this clonotype. The chain employs TRBV7-2 and TRBJ2-3, with D perhaps TRBD1 (6 bases). Trimming shortened V by 1 base and J by 5 bases, and 13 bases separated the two germline ends. The germline CDR1 and CDR2 sequences are SGHTA and FQGNSA. The CDR3 consists of 15 residues. CDR3: CASSLGGPQGDTQYF. The DNA for the CDR3 is TGTGCCAGCAGCTTAGGGGGGCCCCAGGGAGATACGCAGTATTTT. The variable domain in full, completed from reference TRBV7-2 and TRBJ2-3, reads GAGVSQSPSNKVTEKGKDVELRCDPISGHTALYWYRQSLGQGLEFLIYFQGNSAPDKSGLPSDRFSAERTGGSVSTLTIQRTQQEDSAVYLCASSLGGPQGDTQYFGPGTRLTVL.

This clonotype has ten or more counts. V and J are TRBV5-1 and TRBJ2-7; no reliable D call. CDR3 length equals 12 residues. V dropped 3 bases and J dropped 6 bases, with 10 bases sitting between them. Germline CDR1 reads SGHRS; CDR2 reads YFSETQ. CDR3 protein: CASSYDLSEQYF. The CDR3 bases are TGCGCCAGCAGCTATGACCTCTCCGAGCAGTACTTC.

This clonotype showed up many times. This sequence joins TRBV12-3 or TRBV12-4 and TRBJ2-6; no reliable D call. The length of the CDR3 is 15 residues. V gave up 8 bases and J gave up 2 bases, with 13 bases separating them. CDR3 amino acids: CASELEVAGANVLTF. CDR3 coding DNA: TGTGCCAGCGAATTAGAGGTGGCTGGGGCCAACGTCCTGACTTTC.

There are many counts of this clonotype. The chain has TRBV6-5 and TRBJ2-7; TRBD1 might be the D (5 bases). V lost 5 bases and J 8 bases, leaving 19 bases between the germline ends. Germline CDR1 MNHEY, CDR2 SVGAGI. This CDR3 is built from 14 residues. CDR3 in DNA: TGTGCCAGCAGTCGCGTTAGGGGCAAAAAGAAGCAGTACTTC. It specifies CASSRVRGKKKQYF.

At least ten counts were recorded for this clonotype. This chain links TRBV12-3 or TRBV12-4 with TRBJ1-1; D is unresolved. V lost 5 bases and J lost 4, with 11 bases in between. The CDR3 loop spans 13 amino acids. In DNA, the CDR3 is TGTGCCAGCAGTAACCTTCCCGGCACTGAAGCTTTCTTT. This gives the protein CASSNLPGTEAFF.

This clonotype has ten or more counts. The V call is TRBV5-1, the J call TRBJ2-2; maybe TRBD2 (6 bases). CDR3 length equals 17 residues. Trimming shortened V by 3 bases and J by 0 bases, and 15 bases separated the two germline ends. Germline V gene lookup returns CDR1 SGHRS and CDR2 YFSETQ. The CDR3, as DNA: TGCGCCAGCAGCTACCTAGCGCCTACCGCGAACACCGGGGAGCTGTTTTTT. It specifies CASSYLAPTANTGELFF. The variable domain in full, completed from reference TRBV5-1 and TRBJ2-2, reads KAGVTQTPRYLIKTRGQQVTLSCSPISGHRSVSWYQQTPGQGLQFLFEYFSETQRNKGNFPGRFSGRQFSNSRSEMNVSTLELGDSALYLCASSYLAPTANTGELFFGEGSRLTVL.